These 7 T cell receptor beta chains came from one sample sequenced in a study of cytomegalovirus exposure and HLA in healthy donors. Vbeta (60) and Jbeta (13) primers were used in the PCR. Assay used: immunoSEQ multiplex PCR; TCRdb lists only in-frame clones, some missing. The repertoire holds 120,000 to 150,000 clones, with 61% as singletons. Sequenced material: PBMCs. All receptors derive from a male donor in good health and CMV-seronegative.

The CDR3 sequence is CASRTEYEQYF. CDR3 in DNA: TGTGCCAGCAGGACAGAATACGAGCAGTACTTC. The chain links TRBV5-4 to TRBJ2-5, with D maybe TRBD1 (5 bases). The J call may be in error: the DNA end matches TRBJ2-7 better. Germline assignment: CDR1 SGHNT and CDR2 YYREEE (reference sequence). CDR3 length: 11 residues.

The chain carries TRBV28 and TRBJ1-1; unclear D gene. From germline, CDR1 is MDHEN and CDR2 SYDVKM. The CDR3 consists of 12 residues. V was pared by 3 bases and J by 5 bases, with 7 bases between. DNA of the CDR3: TGTGCCAGCAGTTTTGCGGGGACTGAAGCTTTCTTT. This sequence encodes CASSFAGTEAFF. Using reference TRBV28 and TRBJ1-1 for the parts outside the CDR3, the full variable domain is DVKVTQSSRYLVKRTGEKVFLECVQDMDHENMFWYRQDPGLGLRLIYFSYDVKMKEKGDIPEGYSVSREKKERFSLILESASTNQTSMYLCASSFAGTEAFFGQGTRLTVV.

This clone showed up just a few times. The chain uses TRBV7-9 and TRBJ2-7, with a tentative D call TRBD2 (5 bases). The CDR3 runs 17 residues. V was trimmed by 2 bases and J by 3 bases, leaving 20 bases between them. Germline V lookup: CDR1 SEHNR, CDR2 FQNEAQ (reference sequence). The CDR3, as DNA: TGTGCCAGCAGCTTACATTCGGGGTTGGGGATAGACTACGAGCAGTACTTC. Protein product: CASSLHSGLGIDYEQYF. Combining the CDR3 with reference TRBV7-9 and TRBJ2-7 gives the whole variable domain DTGVSQNPRHKITKRGQNVTFRCDPISEHNRLYWYRQTLGQGPEFLTYFQNEAQLEKSRLLSDRFSAERPKGSFSTLEIQRTEQGDSAMYLCASSLHSGLGIDYEQYFGPGTRLTVT.

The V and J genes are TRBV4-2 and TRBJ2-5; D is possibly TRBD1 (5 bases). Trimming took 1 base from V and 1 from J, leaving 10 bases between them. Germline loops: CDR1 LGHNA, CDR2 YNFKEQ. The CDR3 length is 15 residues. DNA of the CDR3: TGTGCCAGCAGCCAAGTTATCCAGGGCCAAGAGACCCAGTACTTC. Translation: CASSQVIQGQETQYF.

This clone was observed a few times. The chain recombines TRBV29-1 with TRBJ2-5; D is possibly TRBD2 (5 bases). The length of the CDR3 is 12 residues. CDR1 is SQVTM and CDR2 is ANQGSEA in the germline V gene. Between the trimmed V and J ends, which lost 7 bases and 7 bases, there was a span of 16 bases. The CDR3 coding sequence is TGCAGCGCCGAGTCCGGGGTAGGGACCCAGTACTTC. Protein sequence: CSAESGVGTQYF. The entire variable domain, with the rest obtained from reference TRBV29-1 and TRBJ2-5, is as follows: SAVISQKPSRDICQRGTSLTIQCQVDSQVTMMFWYRQQPGQSLTLIATANQGSEATYESGFVIDKFPISRPNLTFSTLTVSNMSPEDSSIYLCSAESGVGTQYFGPGTRLLVL.

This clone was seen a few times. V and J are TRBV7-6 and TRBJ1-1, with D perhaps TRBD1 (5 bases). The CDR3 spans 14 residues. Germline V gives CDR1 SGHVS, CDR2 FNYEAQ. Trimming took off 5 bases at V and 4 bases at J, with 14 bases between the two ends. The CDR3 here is CASSAWGESTEAFF. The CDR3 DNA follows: TGTGCCAGCAGCGCCTGGGGGGAGAGCACTGAAGCTTTCTTT.

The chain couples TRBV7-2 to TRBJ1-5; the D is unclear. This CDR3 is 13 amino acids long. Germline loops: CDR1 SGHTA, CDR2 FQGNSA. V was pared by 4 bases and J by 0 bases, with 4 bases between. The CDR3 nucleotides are TGTGCCAGCAGCTCTAATAGCAATCAGCCCCAGCATTTT. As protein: CASSSNSNQPQHF.